Shown below are 18 T cell receptor beta chains from a single sample sequenced in a study of blood T cells in healthy people across ages. Then a second PCR, running about 6 to 12 cycles, was carried out with a sample-barcoded 5' primer and a J-beta primer mix. TCRdb redid the calling of the 5' RACE reads with MiXCR, one entry per CDR3 protein. The sample carries 1 million or so distinct CDR3 sequences, under 55% recorded once. Sequencing was performed on blood. These TCRs come from a woman in her fifties or sixties in good health.

The sample holds a few counts of this clonotype. The rearrangement uses TRBV6-5 and TRBJ2-7; 10 bases match TRBD1. This CDR3 region has 15 residues. Germline trimming cut 5 bases from V and 3 bases from J; bases unmatched to any gene: 7. CDR1 is MNHEY, CDR2 SVGAGI, per germline. The CDR3 bases are TGTGCCAGCAGTATAGGGGGACAGGGGTTCTACGAGCAGTACTTC. Its translation is CASSIGGQGFYEQYF.

This chain joins TRBV2 and TRBJ1-5; D is perhaps TRBD1 (5 bases). Germline lookup yields CDR1 SNHLY and CDR2 FYNNEI. The length of the CDR3 is 14 residues. The V and J ends lost 3 bases and 2 bases respectively, with 8 bases between them. The DNA of the CDR3 is TGTGCCAGCAGTGAGAGACAGCGCAATCAGCCCCAGCATTTT. Translation: CASSERQRNQPQHF.

The rearrangement uses TRBV6-5 and TRBJ1-1; a weak D match, TRBD1 (5 bases). The CDR3 loop spans 13 amino acids. Trimming left V 6 bases short and J 3 bases short, with 11 bases between. Germline-derived CDR1 and CDR2 are MNHEY and SVGAGI. CDR3 bases: TGTGCCAGCAGACCGGGGGTACACACTGAAGCTTTCTTT. It codes for CASRPGVHTEAFF.

This clonotype was recorded a few times. J is TRBJ2-3 and V is TRBV4-2; D is perhaps TRBD2 (5 bases). The V gene lost 1 base and the J gene lost 3 bases, with 11 bases spanning the gap. The CDR3 length is 15 residues. Germline V lookup: CDR1 LGHNA, CDR2 YNFKEQ. The CDR3 DNA sequence: TGTGCCAGCAGCCAAGGACGTCGGGGTACAGATACGCAGTATTTT. Translated, it gives CASSQGRRGTDTQYF.

The chain links TRBV20-1 to TRBJ2-1; D is perhaps TRBD2 (5 bases). V dropped 3 bases and J dropped 6 bases, with 27 bases sitting between them. This CDR3 region has 18 residues. Per germline, CDR1 DFQATT and CDR2 SNEGSKA (reference sequence). The CDR3 sequence: CSASAPIGLSGPGNEQFF. The CDR3 region has the DNA TGCAGTGCTAGCGCTCCGATCGGGTTGAGCGGACCTGGCAATGAGCAGTTCTTC.

The chain links TRBV6-5 to TRBJ1-2; D is perhaps TRBD1 (6 bases). V shed 6 bases and J shed 2 bases, with 13 bases lying between them. The CDR3 sequence is 14 residues long. Germline V CDR1 and CDR2: MNHEY, SVGAGI. DNA of the CDR3: TGTGCCAGCAGGTTGGGGGGCGGAAACTATGGCTACACCTTC. This encodes CASRLGGGNYGYTF.

This clonotype occurred a few times. J is TRBJ1-2 and V is TRBV15; 9 bases agree with TRBD1. The CDR3 spans 18 residues. V was pared by 1 base and J by 7 bases, with 16 bases of the junction left unmatched. Per germline, CDR1 LNHNV and CDR2 YYDKDF (reference sequence). The DNA of the CDR3 is TGTGCCACCAGCAGAGTTGTCCAGTGGGGGGACAGGGATGCTGGCTACACCTTC. This gives the protein CATSRVVQWGDRDAGYTF.

V gene TRBV20-1 combines with J gene TRBJ2-1; D may be TRBD1 (6 bases). Per the germline V gene, CDR1 is DFQATT and CDR2 is SNEGSKA (reference sequence). The CDR3 runs to 11 residues. Trimming took 7 bases from V and 14 from J, leaving 18 bases between them. The CDR3 DNA reads as TGCAGTGGAGTCTCCGGGACACGAGAGTTCTTC. This encodes CSGVSGTREFF.

This sequence joins TRBV2 and TRBJ2-3; D may be TRBD1 (6 bases). The V gene's germline CDR1 is SNHLY and CDR2 FYNNEI. The CDR3 runs to 15 residues. With 6 bases removed from V and 0 bases from J, the gap between germline ends came to 13 bases. The CDR3 here is CASRGASSSTDTQYF. The DNA of the CDR3 is TGTGCCAGCAGGGGGGCGAGCTCTAGCACAGATACGCAGTATTTT.

V gene TRBV10-3 combines with J gene TRBJ2-1; D may be TRBD1 (6 bases). V was trimmed by 4 bases and J by 1 base, leaving 8 bases between them. The CDR3 covers 14 residues. Germline V gives CDR1 ENHRY, CDR2 SYGVKD. The chain's CDR3 is CAISGGQSYNEQFF. The CDR3 bases are TGTGCCATCAGTGGGGGGCAATCCTACAATGAGCAGTTCTTC.

The chain joins TRBV7-9 to TRBJ2-7; D perhaps matches TRBD1 (6 bases). The CDR3 totals 14 residues. From germline, CDR1 is SEHNR and CDR2 FQNEAQ (reference sequence). Trimming took 4 bases from V and 3 from J, leaving 13 bases between them. The CDR3 reads CASSSRDINYEQYF. In DNA, the CDR3 is TGTGCCAGCAGCTCCCGGGACATTAACTACGAGCAGTACTTC.

This sequence joins TRBV6-2 or TRBV6-3 and TRBJ2-4, with D perhaps matching TRBD1 (5 bases). V was trimmed by 6 bases and J by 0 bases, leaving 12 bases between them. CDR3 length: 15 amino acids. Germline CDR1 and CDR2: MNHEY and SVGEGT. CDR3 in amino acids: CASRMMTVAKNIQYF. CDR3 DNA: TGTGCCAGCAGAATGATGACAGTAGCCAAAAACATTCAGTACTTC.

V usage is TRBV6-2 or TRBV6-3 and J usage is TRBJ2-5; D is possibly TRBD1 or TRBD2 (5 bases each). Germline CDR1 is MNHEY and CDR2 is SVGEGT. The length of the CDR3 is 18 residues. The V and J ends lost 0 bases and 4 bases respectively, with 21 bases between them. Here the CDR3 DNA reads TGTGCCAGCAGTTACTCGTACCCCGGGACCGTAAGGGGAGAGACCCAGTACTTC. Its translation: CASSYSYPGTVRGETQYF.

This clonotype was observed a handful of times. The CDR3 is CSARELAGITDTQYF. CDR3 DNA sequence: TGCAGTGCTAGAGAACTAGCGGGAATAACAGATACGCAGTATTTT. The chain uses TRBV20-1 and TRBJ2-3, with TRBD2 matching over 10 bases. V lost 0 bases, J lost 3 bases, and 3 bases stayed unmatched. CDR3 size: 15 residues. CDR1 is DFQATT, CDR2 SNEGSKA, per germline (reference sequence).

CDR3 sequence reads: CASSESYSSPEYF. The DNA for the CDR3 is TGCGCCAGCAGTGAGTCTTACAGCTCACCGGAGTATTTT. The chain recombines TRBV10-1 with TRBJ2-3; D gene uncertain. Germline CDR1 reads WNHNN; CDR2 reads SYGVQD (reference sequence). The CDR3 sequence is 13 residues long. V lost 0 bases, J lost 13 bases, and 14 bases lay in between.

This sequence joins TRBV25-1 and TRBJ1-5, with 11 bases lining up with TRBD1. The CDR3 covers 18 residues. CDR1 MGHDK and CDR2 SYGVNS come from the germline V gene. J was trimmed by 7 bases and V by 1 base; bases with no gene match: 12. The CDR3 nucleotides read TGTGCCAGCAGTGAATTTGTTAAGGACAGGGGGCCCCAACAGCCCCAGCATTTT. It is translated as CASSEFVKDRGPQQPQHF.

The CDR3 reads CSASQPGLGLDNEQFF. The CDR3 region has the DNA TGCAGTGCTAGCCAGCCGGGACTAGGGCTCGACAATGAGCAGTTCTTC. The V and J genes are TRBV20-1 and TRBJ2-1, with 8 positions matching TRBD2. There are 16 residues in the CDR3. Per germline, CDR1 DFQATT and CDR2 SNEGSKA (reference sequence). After removal of 3 bases from V and 5 bases from J, the junction contained 12 bases not matched to a gene.

This clonotype was recorded at least ten times. The chain recombines TRBV20-1 with TRBJ2-5, with D maybe TRBD1 (8 bases). Germline CDR1 DFQATT, CDR2 SNEGSKA (reference sequence). Trimming pared 6 bases from V and 1 base from J, leaving 18 bases between. The CDR3 has 15 amino acids. CDR3 amino acids: CSAPDRGGFQETQYF. CDR3 coding DNA: TGCAGTGCCCCCGACAGGGGAGGGTTCCAAGAGACCCAGTACTTC.